This T cell receptor (beta chain) was profiled in a study of blood T cell repertoires in COVID-19. The participants were between roughly 18 and 89 years old and came from roughly 24 US areas. Participants were placed into cohorts based on the clinical history they reported. V gave up 8 bases and J gave up 0 bases, with 22 bases separating them. The germline gives CDR1 SNHLY, CDR2 FYNNEI. CDR3 size: 17 residues. Some clones are missing from TCRdb's copy, which holds only in-frame ones; the method was immunoSEQ multiplex PCR. The table has about 280,000 clones, around 84% seen once. This clonotype was sampled from a woman in her 50s who had recovered from COVID-19. The source material was PBMCs or T cells enriched from blood (not recorded which). The chain is built from TRBV2 and TRBJ1-1; no clear D gene. CDR3 DNA sequence: TGTGCCAGCTCCCGGGAAAGGGTTGCATGGATGAACACTGAAGCTTTCTTT. It codes for CASSRERVAWMNTEAFF.